In this sample, the clone carrying this TCR beta chain turned up a few times. Its cognate antigen is unknown. From the 5' RACE reads, TCRdb called clonotypes with MiXCR, one entry per CDR3 protein. This table holds 450,000 to 650,000 distinct CDR3 sequences, 15% found once. The sample is drawn from a study of identical twins. General study results and limits: In monozygotic twins, models underestimated the sharing of out-of-frame TCR alpha. Fewer insertions marked abundant cord blood beta clonotypes; young adult naive trended weakly, memory not at all. Potential partial confounding of zero-insertion analyses by invariant MAIT and iNKT cells was noted.

Donors uniformly comprised healthy Caucasians. CDR1 is LGHDT, CDR2 YNNKEL, per germline (reference sequence). Trimming stripped 6 bases from V and 2 bases from J, with 17 bases between. The CDR3 loop spans 16 amino acids. In addition, the sample was reused for a study of yellow fever vaccine responses in identical twins.

The rearrangement joins TRBV3-1 to TRBJ2-1; the D gene is possibly TRBD1 (6 bases). This clonotype was obtained from a woman under 30 in good health. The specimen sequenced was CD4+ T cells sorted from blood. CDR3 in amino acids: CASRPTRGNTYNEQFF. The CDR3 DNA is TGTGCCAGCAGGCCCACTAGGGGGAATACCTACAATGAGCAGTTCTTC.